The sequence of this T cell receptor beta chain was determined in a study of T cell responses to AZD1222 COVID-19 vaccine. Findings and caveats of the study: Two AZD1222 administrations were followed by greater Spike-specific TCR breadth and depth. Targeting of unmutated variant regions was reportedly seen in nearly half of spike-specific TCRs.

This CDR3 contains 16 residues. The germline V gene has CDR1 MNHNS and CDR2 SASEGT. Trimming cost V 2 bases and J 5 bases; bases outside gene matches: 6. The data were produced by immunoSEQ multiplex PCR, yet TCRdb's version contains in-frame clones alone and is incomplete. The data contain 160,000 or so clones, over 90% of them singletons. Of note for this clone: Its target is unknown.

This receptor was obtained from an adult who received the AZD1222 COVID-19 vaccine. The material was peripheral blood, obtained 28 days after the second AZD1222 dose. V and J are TRBV6-1 and TRBJ2-7; 13 bases line up with TRBD2. The CDR3 coding sequence is TGTGCCAGCAGTGAAAGAACTAGCGGGGGGGTTAACGAGCAGTACTTC. Encoded protein: CASSERTSGGVNEQYF.